This T cell receptor (beta chain) was identified in a study of prognosis after radiotherapy for stage I lung cancer. About the research overall: The tumors were adenocarcinoma in over 10 patients (squamous cell carcinoma in about 7).

Peripheral venous blood was drawn in roughly 6-milliliter volumes, with a draw taken at each of two separate time points. This clonotype showed up many times. This CDR3 is built from 15 residues. J was trimmed by 2 bases and V by 0 bases; bases with no gene match: 5. From germline, CDR1 is SGDLS and CDR2 YYNGEE. Two-round multiplex PCR, the amplification method, yielded TCR beta CDR3 from genomic DNA. It was primers specific to each TRBV and TRBJ gene that first-round PCR used. TCRdb reanalysed the multiplex PCR reads using MiXCR and keeps one entry per CDR3 protein. This table has around 18,000 distinct CDR3 sequences, around 30% appearing once.

The chain combines TRBV9 with TRBJ2-7; 7 positions match TRBD2. The sequencing used PBMCs, collected before or after stereotactic body radiation therapy (not recorded which). This receptor was taken from a donor aged 50 or older with non-small cell lung cancer. The CDR3 sequence is CASSVASGKTYEQYF. In DNA form, the CDR3 reads TGTGCCAGCAGCGTAGCAAGCGGGAAAACCTACGAGCAGTACTTC. Full variable domain (outside the CDR3, taken from reference TRBV9 and TRBJ2-7): DSGVTQTPKHLITATGQRVTLRCSPRSGDLSVYWYQQSLDQGLQFLIQYYNGEERAKGNILERFSAQQFPDLHSELNLSSLELGDSALYFCASSVASGKTYEQYFGPGTRLTVT.